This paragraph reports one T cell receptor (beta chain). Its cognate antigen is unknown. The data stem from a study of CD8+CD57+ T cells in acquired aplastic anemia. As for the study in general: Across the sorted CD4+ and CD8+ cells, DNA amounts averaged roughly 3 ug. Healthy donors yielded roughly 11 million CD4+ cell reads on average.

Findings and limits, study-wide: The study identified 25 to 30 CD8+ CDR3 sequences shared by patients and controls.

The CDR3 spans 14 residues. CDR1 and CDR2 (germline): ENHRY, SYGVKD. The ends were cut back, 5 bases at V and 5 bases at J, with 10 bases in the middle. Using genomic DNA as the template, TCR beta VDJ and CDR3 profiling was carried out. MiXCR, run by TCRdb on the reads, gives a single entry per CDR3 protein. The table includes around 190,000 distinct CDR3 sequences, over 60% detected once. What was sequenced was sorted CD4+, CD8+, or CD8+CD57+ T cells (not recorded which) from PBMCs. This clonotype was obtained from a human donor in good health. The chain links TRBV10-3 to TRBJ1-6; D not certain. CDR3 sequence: CAISMTQNNSPLHF. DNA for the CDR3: TGTGCCATCAGTATGACACAAAATAATTCACCCCTCCACTTT.